Following are 20 T cell receptor beta chains from one sample sequenced in a study of multiple sclerosis patients with progressive multifocal leukoencephalopathy. This sample's time point: more than five months of natalizumab therapy. Only in-frame clones appear in the TCRdb table, and some are missing; sequencing was by immunoSEQ multiplex PCR. Counted here are some 30,000 clones, roughly nine tenths occurring once; the ten biggest clones make up around 1.5%. Sequenced material: PBMCs, taken from a patient treated with natalizumab. The source of these receptors is a human donor with multiple sclerosis.

This rearrangement joins TRBV27 to TRBJ1-6; D is ambiguous. V shed 5 bases and J shed 8 bases, with 13 bases lying between them. The CDR3 sequence is 14 residues long. CDR1 and CDR2 (germline): MNHEY, SMNVEV (reference sequence). The CDR3 region has the DNA TGTGCCAGCAGTCTACGGTTGGGATATTCACCCCTCCACTTT. This encodes CASSLRLGYSPLHF.

The chain carries TRBV7-2 and TRBJ2-1; a possible D gene is TRBD2 (5 bases). Germline V CDR1 and CDR2: SGHTA, FQGNSA. CDR3 size: 12 residues. With 4 bases removed from V and 9 bases from J, the gap between germline ends came to 10 bases. CDR3: CASSSGRGEQFF. As DNA, the CDR3 is TGTGCCAGCAGCTCTGGCCGGGGTGAGCAGTTCTTC. The full variable domain, its missing parts supplied by reference TRBV7-2 and TRBJ2-1, is GAGVSQSPSNKVTEKGKDVELRCDPISGHTALYWYRQSLGQGLEFLIYFQGNSAPDKSGLPSDRFSAERTGGSVSTLTIQRTQQEDSAVYLCASSSGRGEQFFGPGTRLTVL.

The chain joins TRBV28 to TRBJ2-6, with D perhaps matching TRBD1 or TRBD2 (5 bases each). This CDR3 contains 14 residues. V lost 10 bases, J lost 1 base, and 11 bases lay in between. The V gene's germline CDR1 is MDHEN and CDR2 SYDVKM. CDR3 nucleotides: TGTGCCATCGTAGAGGGGTCTGGGGCCAACGTCCTGACTTTC. Encoded protein: CAIVEGSGANVLTF.

CDR3 sequence (DNA): TGTGCCAGCAGCCGGGCGGTACATAACGAGGAGCAGTACTTC. It translates to CASSRAVHNEEQYF. V gene TRBV14 combines with J gene TRBJ2-5; D is unresolved. This CDR3 is 14 amino acids long. Trimming removed 4 bases from V and 11 bases from J, with 20 bases in between. Germline loops: CDR1 SGHDN, CDR2 FVKESK.

The rearrangement uses TRBV7-8 and TRBJ2-7; possibly TRBD1 or TRBD2 for D (5 bases each). This CDR3 contains 14 residues. CDR1 SGHVS and CDR2 FQNEAQ come from the germline V gene. With 2 bases removed from V and 6 bases from J, the gap between germline ends came to 14 bases. In DNA form, the CDR3 reads TGTGCCAGCAGCTTATCGAGGGGCCCTGTCGAGCAGTACTTC. Protein sequence: CASSLSRGPVEQYF.

This chain connects TRBV12-5 to TRBJ2-4; D gene unclear. Germline-derived CDR1 and CDR2 are LGHNT and FRNRAP. This CDR3 has 11 residues. V gave up 3 bases and J gave up 8 bases, with 5 bases separating them. The CDR3, as DNA: TGTGCTAGTGGTTTAGAGGACATTCAGTACTTC. Its protein product is CASGLEDIQYF. Supplemented by reference TRBV12-5 and TRBJ2-4, the full variable domain reads DARVTQTPRHKVTEMGQEVTMRCQPILGHNTVFWYRQTMMQGLELLAYFRNRAPLDDSGMPKDRFSAEMPDATLATLKIQPSEPRDSAVYFCASGLEDIQYFGAGTRLSVL.

The rearrangement joins TRBV2 to TRBJ1-2; 10 bases map to TRBD1. The CDR3 totals 13 residues. V trimming: 5 bases; J trimming: 6 bases; junction bases outside the gene matches: 3. Germline loops: CDR1 SNHLY, CDR2 FYNNEI. CDR3 sequence: CASSRTGGDGYTF. The CDR3 bases are TGTGCCAGCAGTCGGACAGGGGGAGATGGCTACACCTTC.

The chain carries TRBV4-3 and TRBJ1-2, with D possibly being TRBD1 (5 bases). With 0 bases removed from V and 7 bases from J, the gap between germline ends came to 15 bases. The CDR3 extends over 15 amino acids. In germline, CDR1 is LGHNA, CDR2 YSLEER. The CDR3: CASSQEGTELRGYTF. The CDR3 bases are TGCGCCAGCAGCCAAGAAGGGACTGAGCTCCGTGGCTACACCTTC.

This chain links TRBV29-1 with TRBJ2-2; 10 bases match TRBD2. The junction had 6 bases not matched to a gene; V was cut back by 8 bases and J by 0 bases. Germline CDR1 reads SQVTM; CDR2 reads ANQGSEA. This CDR3 comprises 15 residues. The CDR3 sequence: CSYRTSGANTGELFF. The CDR3 region has the DNA TGCAGCTATAGGACTAGCGGAGCGAACACCGGGGAGCTGTTTTTT.

The chain employs TRBV19 and TRBJ1-2; D not certain. CDR3 length equals 11 residues. V lost 9 bases, J lost 8 bases, and 13 bases lay in between. Germline-derived CDR1 and CDR2 are LNHDA and SQIVND (reference sequence). CDR3 residues: CASSQERGYTF. CDR3 nucleotide sequence: TGTGCCAGCTCACAAGAGCGGGGCTACACCTTC.

This sequence joins TRBV6-5 and TRBJ1-2, with D possibly matching TRBD1 (6 bases). Trimming stripped 2 bases from V and 7 bases from J, with 14 bases between. This CDR3 region has 14 residues. Germline assignment: CDR1 MNHEY and CDR2 SVGAGI. The CDR3 spells CASSYGGRGAGYTF. CDR3 bases: TGTGCCAGCAGTTACGGGGGCAGGGGCGCTGGCTACACCTTC.

This clone was found a few times. The CDR3 region has the DNA TGCGCCAGCAGCCACCCCCGGAGCGGGAGCACAGATACGCAGTATTTT. This gives the protein CASSHPRSGSTDTQYF. This chain links TRBV4-1 with TRBJ2-3; a possible D gene is TRBD2 (6 bases). CDR3 length: 16 amino acids. Germline loops: CDR1 MGHRA, CDR2 YSYEKL. V lost 3 bases, J lost 0 bases, and 13 bases lay in between.

This chain uses TRBV5-1 with TRBJ1-2; 7 bases line up with TRBD1. After removal of 4 bases from V and 7 bases from J, the junction contained 7 bases not matched to a gene. This CDR3 has 13 residues. Germline V gives CDR1 SGHRS, CDR2 YFSETQ. The chain's CDR3 is CASSRKQGSGYTF. The CDR3 DNA sequence: TGCGCCAGCAGCAGGAAACAGGGGTCTGGCTACACCTTC.

J is TRBJ2-1 and V is TRBV13, with 10 bases lining up with TRBD2. The CDR3 sequence is 17 residues long. V dropped 5 bases and J dropped 3; count of bases not matched to a gene: 10. The germline gives CDR1 PRHDT, CDR2 FYEKMQ (reference sequence). This CDR3 reads CASSGSSGGFIYNEQFF. CDR3 nucleotides: TGTGCCAGCAGCGGATCTAGCGGGGGATTCATCTACAATGAGCAGTTCTTC. Based on the CDR3 plus reference TRBV13 and TRBJ2-1, the full variable domain is AAGVIQSPRHLIKEKRETATLKCYPIPRHDTVYWYQQGPGQDPQFLISFYEKMQSDKGSIPDRFSAQQFSDYHSELNMSSLELGDSALYFCASSGSSGGFIYNEQFFGPGTRLTVL.

In nucleotides, the CDR3 is TGCGCCAGCAGCTCAGGGCCCGGCCTCGGCACAGATACGCAGTATTTT. It codes for CASSSGPGLGTDTQYF. The chain uses TRBV5-1 and TRBJ2-3, with D maybe TRBD1 (5 bases). Between the trimmed V and J ends, which lost 3 bases and 1 base, there was a span of 15 bases. This CDR3 contains 16 residues. Germline CDR1 reads SGHRS; CDR2 reads YFSETQ.

The chain uses TRBV10-3 and TRBJ2-1; possibly TRBD2 for D (5 bases). With 2 bases removed from V and 6 bases from J, the gap between germline ends came to 11 bases. Germline CDR1 and CDR2: ENHRY and SYGVKD. This CDR3 has 14 residues. DNA for the CDR3: TGTGCCATCAGTGAGGGCGGAGGACTCAATGAGCAGTTCTTC. Encoded protein: CAISEGGGLNEQFF.

The J gene is TRBJ1-1, the V gene TRBV29-1; D call uncertain. The germline V gene has CDR1 SQVTM and CDR2 ANQGSEA. CDR3 size: 13 residues. Trimming took off 1 base at V and 0 bases at J, with 6 bases between the two ends. The CDR3 sequence: CSVEVQLNTEAFF. The DNA for the CDR3 is TGCAGCGTTGAAGTGCAACTGAACACTGAAGCTTTCTTT.

There are a few counts of this clone. The chain employs TRBV6-5 and TRBJ1-5; 9 nucleotides line up with TRBD1. The junction had 10 bases not matched to a gene; V was cut back by 4 bases and J by 6 bases. The CDR3 is 16 residues long. CDR1 and CDR2 from the germline V gene are MNHEY and SVGAGI. The CDR3 sequence: CASSLIPGQGFQPQHF. The CDR3 bases are TGTGCCAGCAGTTTAATCCCGGGACAGGGATTTCAGCCCCAGCATTTT.

The chain joins TRBV5-6 to TRBJ1-2; unclear D gene. Deletions cut 0 bases from V and 8 bases from J, with 11 bases between. The germline V gene has CDR1 SGHDT and CDR2 YYEEEE. The CDR3 is 13 amino acids. The CDR3 nucleotides read TGTGCCAGCAGCTTGGACAGAGGTGGGGGCTACACCTTC. Translated: CASSLDRGGGYTF.

This chain links TRBV7-2 with TRBJ2-1; a weak D match, TRBD2 (6 bases). The germline CDR1 and CDR2 sequences are SGHTA and FQGNSA. Trimming left V 2 bases short and J 8 bases short, with 13 bases between. The CDR3 spans 14 residues. The CDR3 bases are TGTGCCAGCAGCTTAAGTACTAGCACGCATGAGCAGTTCTTC. Translating it yields CASSLSTSTHEQFF.